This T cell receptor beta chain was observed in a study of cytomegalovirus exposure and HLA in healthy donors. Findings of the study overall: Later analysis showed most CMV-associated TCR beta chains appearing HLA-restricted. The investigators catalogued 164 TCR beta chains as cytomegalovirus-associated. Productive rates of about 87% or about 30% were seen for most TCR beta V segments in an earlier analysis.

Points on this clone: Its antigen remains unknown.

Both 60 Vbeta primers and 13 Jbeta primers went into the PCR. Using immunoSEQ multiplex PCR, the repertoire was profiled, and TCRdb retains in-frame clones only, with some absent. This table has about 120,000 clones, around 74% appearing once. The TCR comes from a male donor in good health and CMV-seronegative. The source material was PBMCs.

The CDR3 DNA sequence: TGTGCCAGCAGTACAGGGCCGAATCAGCCCCAGCATTTT. Protein sequence: CASSTGPNQPQHF. J is TRBJ1-5 and V is TRBV6-6; D perhaps matches TRBD1 (6 bases). The length of the CDR3 is 13 residues. V was shortened by 5 bases and J by 4 bases, with 9 bases between the two germline ends. Germline V gives CDR1 MNHNY, CDR2 SVGAGI (reference sequence).